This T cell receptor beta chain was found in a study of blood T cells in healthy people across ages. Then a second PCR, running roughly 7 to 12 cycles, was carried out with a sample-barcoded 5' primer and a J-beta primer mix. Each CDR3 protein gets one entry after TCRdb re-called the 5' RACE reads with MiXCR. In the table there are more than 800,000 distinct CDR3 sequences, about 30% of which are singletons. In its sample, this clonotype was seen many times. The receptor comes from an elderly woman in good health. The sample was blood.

CDR3 residues: CASRLQGTRNEKLFF. As DNA, the CDR3 is TGTGCCAGCAGGCTCCAGGGGACGCGAAATGAAAAACTGTTTTTT. The rearrangement links TRBV12-3 or TRBV12-4 to TRBJ1-4; tentative D call: TRBD1 (6 bases). The CDR3 sequence is 15 residues long. Trimming pared 6 bases from V and 5 bases from J, leaving 16 bases between.